This T cell receptor beta chain was profiled in a study of T cell repertoires in cytomegalovirus infection. Across the study: HLA-C-restricted CMV epitopes, recently identified, and well-studied HLA-B-restricted ones were used by the study. It can be stated that public TCR beta signatures indicated CMV infection as well as a matching HLA type. Study-level findings and limits: Frequencies of public TCR beta families were cumulated, and this identified carriers of CMV plus the relevant HLA. CMV-specific TCR beta clonotypes restricted by HLA-C dominated the ex vivo response.

Turning to this clonotype: Its specificity is not known.

This CDR3 spans 15 amino acids. The ends were cut back, 4 bases at V and 7 bases at J, with 17 bases in the middle. Germline V gene data show CDR1 as SGHTA and CDR2 as FQGTGA. TCRdb processed the reads anew with MiXCR; each CDR3 protein has one entry. The sample shows around 99,000 distinct CDR3 sequences, about 30% of them seen only once. This chain connects TRBV7-3 to TRBJ2-1, with a weak D call TRBD1 (5 bases). The source material was CD8+ T cells from cultured PBMCs, sampled from culture after CMV antigen stimulation. This clonotype was obtained from a human donor in good health (CMV status not recorded). Some clones in this sample may be carry-over from other donors' samples. The CDR3, as DNA: TGTGCCAGCAGCTCCAGTGGGGCCTACTGGAATGAGCAGTTCTTC. Translation gives CASSSSGAYWNEQFF.